Listed here are 14 T cell receptor beta chains from one sample, sequenced in a study of identical twins. TCRdb re-analysed the 5' RACE reads in MiXCR, keeping a single row per CDR3 protein. The data hold 600,000 to 700,000 distinct CDR3 sequences, with less than 25% observed a single time. These sequences were also reported in another study, on T cells expressing NK-cell markers.

Sequences were obtained from PBMCs. The receptors were gathered from a young woman in good health.

The rearrangement links TRBV29-1 to TRBJ2-1; a weak D match, TRBD1 (7 bases). Germline CDR1 reads SQVTM; CDR2 reads ANQGSEA. V lost 7 bases to trimming and J lost 6 bases, with 16 bases between them. The CDR3 has 13 residues. CDR3 amino acids: CSARRGQPNEQFF. Written as DNA, the CDR3 is TGCAGCGCCCGGAGGGGGCAGCCCAATGAGCAGTTCTTC.

This clonotype showed up just a few times. The chain employs TRBV20-1 and TRBJ1-1; unclear D gene. Germline V lookup: CDR1 DFQATT, CDR2 SNEGSKA (reference sequence). This CDR3 region has 14 residues. Trimming took off 6 bases at V and 0 bases at J, with 14 bases between the two ends. CDR3 protein: CSATLTLMNTEAFF. In DNA, the CDR3 is TGCAGTGCCACGCTGACCCTCATGAACACTGAAGCTTTCTTT.

This chain links TRBV9 with TRBJ2-1; 8 bases map to TRBD2. CDR1 and CDR2 (germline): SGDLS, YYNGEE. The V gene end was trimmed by 0 bases and the J gene end by 9 bases; junction bases not matched to a gene: 11. The CDR3 contains 16 residues. CDR3 amino acids: CASSVVSAGGLGEQFF. For the CDR3, the DNA is TGTGCCAGCAGCGTAGTATCGGCGGGGGGTCTCGGTGAGCAGTTCTTC.

CDR3 nucleotides: TGTGCCAGCAGCCAAGATGGGACAGGGTTTAACTATGGCTACACCTTC. Translating gives CASSQDGTGFNYGYTF. The V and J genes are TRBV4-2 and TRBJ1-2, with 9 bases lining up with TRBD1. The CDR3 totals 16 residues. Unmatched junction bases numbered 3, after V lost 0 bases and J lost 1 base. Germline CDR1 LGHNA, CDR2 YNFKEQ.

The chain recombines TRBV15 with TRBJ2-1, with 8 bases identical to TRBD2. This CDR3 region has 18 residues. Germline V gene data show CDR1 as LNHNV and CDR2 as YYDKDF (reference sequence). V lost 6 bases, J lost 0 bases, and 13 bases stayed unmatched. The DNA for the CDR3 is TGTGCCACCAGGGGAAACCTAGCGGGCCTAGGCTCCTACAATGAGCAGTTCTTC. It yields the protein CATRGNLAGLGSYNEQFF.

The chain links TRBV5-1 to TRBJ1-2, with unresolved D. V lost 4 bases, J lost 6 bases, and 16 bases lay in between. Germline lookup yields CDR1 SGHRS and CDR2 YFSETQ. The CDR3 extends over 14 amino acids. CDR3 sequence (DNA): TGCGCCAGCAGCACGGACGCCCATGGGGATGGCTACACCTTC. It yields the protein CASSTDAHGDGYTF.

At least ten counts were recorded for this clonotype. The V call is TRBV20-1, the J call TRBJ1-2, with D hard to call. This CDR3 comprises 12 residues. V was trimmed by 2 bases and J by 5 bases, leaving 9 bases between them. Germline-derived CDR1 and CDR2 are DFQATT and SNEGSKA (reference sequence). The CDR3 is CSARMPPYGYTF. The DNA for the CDR3 is TGCAGTGCTAGAATGCCTCCTTATGGCTACACCTTC.

This clonotype occurred a few times. The chain carries TRBV5-6 and TRBJ2-7, with D unclear. V lost 4 bases, J lost 3 bases, and 20 bases lay in between. CDR3 length: 16 amino acids. Germline CDR1 reads SGHDT; CDR2 reads YYEEEE. CDR3 loop: CASSAFRGVRYYEQYF. CDR3 DNA sequence: TGTGCCAGCAGCGCCTTTAGAGGCGTCAGGTACTACGAGCAGTACTTC.

The chain uses TRBV15 and TRBJ2-5; no firm D call. The length of the CDR3 is 14 residues. Trimming stripped 1 base from V and 2 bases from J, with 8 bases between. CDR1 is LNHNV and CDR2 is YYDKDF in the germline V gene (reference sequence). The CDR3 is CATSRGQRQETQYF. CDR3 in DNA: TGTGCCACCAGCAGAGGGCAGAGACAAGAGACCCAGTACTTC. Together with reference TRBV15 and TRBJ2-5, the CDR3 gives the full variable domain: DAMVIQNPRYQVTQFGKPVTLSCSQTLNHNVMYWYQQKSSQAPKLLFHYYDKDFNNEADTPDNFQSRRPNTSFCFLDIRSPGLGDTAMYLCATSRGQRQETQYFGPGTRLLVL.

This clonotype was counted only a few times. This chain links TRBV5-1 with TRBJ1-5; a weak D match, TRBD1 (5 bases). The CDR3 loop spans 13 amino acids. The V gene lost 4 bases and the J gene lost 6 bases, with 11 bases spanning the gap. Germline CDR1 and CDR2: SGHRS and YFSETQ. The CDR3, as DNA: TGCGCCAGCAGCCGGGGCGGAAGTCAGCCCCAGCATTTT. Translation: CASSRGGSQPQHF.

The table lists this clonotype with many counts. The chain employs TRBV12-3 or TRBV12-4 and TRBJ1-2, with D hard to call. This CDR3 is 14 amino acids long. Trimming took 1 base from V and 6 from J, leaving 12 bases between them. The CDR3 region has the DNA TGTGCCAGCAGTTTAGGTCAGGAAGGCGATGGCTACACCTTC. Translating it yields CASSLGQEGDGYTF.

This clonotype was counted a few times. This chain joins TRBV7-7 and TRBJ2-1, with 7 bases that match TRBD2. In germline, CDR1 is SSHAT, CDR2 FNYEAQ (reference sequence). CDR3 size: 13 residues. V was clipped by 5 bases and J by 9 bases; unmatched bases: 7. This CDR3 is CASSTRGGSEQFF. Here the CDR3 DNA reads TGTGCCAGCAGCACAAGGGGCGGGAGTGAGCAGTTCTTC. Together with reference TRBV7-7 and TRBJ2-1, the CDR3 gives the full variable domain: GAGVSQSPRYKVTKRGQDVTLRCDPISSHATLYWYQQALGQGPEFLTYFNYEAQPDKSGLPSDRFSAERPEGSISTLTIQRTEQRDSAMYRCASSTRGGSEQFFGPGTRLTVL.

This sequence joins TRBV7-2 and TRBJ2-5, with no clear D. Germline CDR1 is SGHTA and CDR2 is FQGNSA. This CDR3 is built from 13 residues. The ends were cut back, 5 bases at V and 0 bases at J, with 7 bases in the middle. CDR3 sequence reads: CASSHDYQETQYF. The CDR3 region has the DNA TGTGCCAGCAGCCACGACTACCAAGAGACCCAGTACTTC.

The chain couples TRBV7-9 to TRBJ2-1; D perhaps matches TRBD2 (6 bases). V was cut by 4 bases and J by 3 bases, with 13 bases left in between. Germline loops: CDR1 SEHNR, CDR2 FQNEAQ (reference sequence). This CDR3 contains 15 residues. The CDR3 sequence is CASSSWDSNYNEQFF. CDR3 nucleotides: TGTGCCAGCAGCTCTTGGGACTCGAACTACAATGAGCAGTTCTTC.